One sample yielded the 15 T cell receptor beta chains listed below, sequenced in a study of T cell responses to AZD1222 COVID-19 vaccine. TCRdb's table, derived via immunoSEQ multiplex PCR, lists solely in-frame clones and lacks some. The sample contains about 130,000 clones, more than 70% of which appear only once. The specimen comprised peripheral blood, sampled on day 0 of AZD1222 vaccination. Every receptor here comes from an adult in good health.

The J gene is TRBJ2-7, the V gene TRBV3-1 (or the pseudogene TRBV3-2), with no clear D. This CDR3 has 12 residues. With 3 bases removed from V and 6 bases from J, the gap between germline ends came to 9 bases. The V gene's germline CDR1 is LGHDT and CDR2 YNNKEL (reference sequence). The CDR3 DNA reads TGTGCCAGCAGCCACAGGCTCCCCGAGCAGTACTTC. This codes for CASSHRLPEQYF.

This clone showed up just once. This sequence joins TRBV7-9 and TRBJ2-2; D is undetermined. The germline V and J ends were trimmed by 1 base and 2 bases, with 11 bases remaining between them. The CDR3 covers 16 residues. Germline V gene lookup returns CDR1 SEHNR and CDR2 FQNEAQ (reference sequence). The CDR3 region has the DNA TGTGCCAGCAGCTTAGTAGGGCCTTCCAACACCGGGGAGCTGTTTTTT. Residues: CASSLVGPSNTGELFF.

The V call is TRBV4-1, the J call TRBJ2-1, with 9 bases fitting TRBD2. J gave up 0 bases and V 2 bases, and 5 bases lay outside the gene matches. The CDR3 contains 17 residues. CDR1 and CDR2 (germline): MGHRA, YSYEKL. DNA for the CDR3: TGCGCCAGCAGCCAACCGGCGGGGGGGAGCTCCTACAATGAGCAGTTCTTC. It codes for CASSQPAGGSSYNEQFF.

This clone has only one observation. The CDR3 loop is CASSEPKGQANTEAFF. The DNA for the CDR3 is TGTGCCAGCAGTGAACCGAAGGGACAGGCCAACACTGAAGCTTTCTTT. The chain employs TRBV2 and TRBJ1-1; 8 nucleotides match TRBD1. The CDR3 consists of 16 residues. Germline CDR1 reads SNHLY; CDR2 reads FYNNEI. V was pared by 2 bases and J by 2 bases, with 7 bases of the junction left unmatched. The whole variable domain, filled in from reference TRBV2 and TRBJ1-1, reads EPEVTQTPSHQVTQMGQEVILRCVPISNHLYFYWYRQILGQKVEFLVSFYNNEISEKSEIFDDQFSVERPDGSNFTLKIRSTKLEDSAMYFCASSEPKGQANTEAFFGQGTRLTVV.

This chain joins TRBV19 and TRBJ2-7; maybe TRBD2 (5 bases). V dropped 5 bases and J dropped 2 bases, with 13 bases sitting between them. The CDR3 is made up of 14 amino acids. Germline V gene lookup returns CDR1 LNHDA and CDR2 SQIVND (reference sequence). The CDR3 here is CASSPGFHPYEQYF. The CDR3, as DNA: TGTGCCAGTAGTCCGGGGTTCCACCCCTACGAGCAGTACTTC. The variable domain in full, completed from reference TRBV19 and TRBJ2-7, reads DGGITQSPKYLFRKEGQNVTLSCEQNLNHDAMYWYRQDPGQGLRLIYYSQIVNDFQKGDIAEGYSVSREKKESFPLTVTSAQKNPTAFYLCASSPGFHPYEQYFGPGTRLTVT.

The V and J genes are TRBV10-3 and TRBJ2-3; TRBD2 matches 7 bases. V gave up 3 bases and J gave up 0 bases; unmatched junction bases: 6. The CDR3 is 16 residues long. The germline V gene encodes CDR1 ENHRY and CDR2 SYGVKD. The CDR3 protein is CAISEASGASTDTQYF. CDR3 sequence (DNA): TGTGCCATCAGTGAAGCAAGCGGGGCTAGCACAGATACGCAGTATTTT.

The chain links TRBV28 to TRBJ2-2, with no clear D. Germline values: CDR1 MDHEN, CDR2 SYDVKM. This CDR3 is built from 13 residues. The V gene lost 2 bases and the J gene lost 6 bases, with 7 bases spanning the gap. The DNA for the CDR3 is TGTGCCAGCAGTTTACTTGGCCCCGGGGAGCTGTTTTTT. This encodes CASSLLGPGELFF.

The chain links TRBV30 to TRBJ2-1; 11 bases align to TRBD2. V shed 2 bases and J 7 bases; nucleotides not matched to a gene: 10. The germline V gene encodes CDR1 GTSNPN and CDR2 SVGIG (reference sequence). The CDR3 is 16 residues long. For the CDR3, the DNA is TGTGCCTGGAGTTCTCTTAGCGGGAGGGCCCGGAATGAGCAGTTCTTC. It specifies CAWSSLSGRARNEQFF.

The chain employs TRBV7-6 and TRBJ1-1; D might be TRBD1 (6 bases). CDR3 length: 14 residues. The germline V and J ends were trimmed by 1 base and 3 bases, with 9 bases remaining between them. CDR1 and CDR2 (germline): SGHVS, FNYEAQ. This CDR3 reads CASSLVGADTEAFF. The CDR3 DNA follows: TGTGCCAGCAGCTTAGTGGGGGCCGACACTGAAGCTTTCTTT. Combining the CDR3 with reference TRBV7-6 and TRBJ1-1 gives the whole variable domain GAGVSQSPRYKVTKRGQDVALRCDPISGHVSLYWYRQALGQGPEFLTYFNYEAQQDKSGLPNDRFSAERPEGSISTLTIQRTEQRDSAMYRCASSLVGADTEAFFGQGTRLTVV.

The chain employs TRBV27 and TRBJ2-7; possible D gene TRBD1, 5 bases. The CDR3 has 14 amino acids. Germline V gene sequence: CDR1 MNHEY, CDR2 SMNVEV (reference sequence). V gave up 5 bases and J gave up 2 bases, with 13 bases separating them. The CDR3 here is CASSPSLGPYEQYF. Written as DNA, the CDR3 is TGTGCCAGCAGTCCGTCCCTGGGGCCCTACGAGCAGTACTTC.

The V and J genes are TRBV5-5 and TRBJ1-1; 9 nucleotides match TRBD1. CDR3 size: 16 residues. Germline-derived CDR1 and CDR2 are SGHKS and YYEKEE (reference sequence). V shed 2 bases and J 5 bases; nucleotides not matched to a gene: 10. The CDR3 DNA follows: TGTGCCAGCAGCTTCCCCGCACCGGACAGGGGAACTGAAGCTTTCTTT. This gives the protein CASSFPAPDRGTEAFF.

This rearrangement joins TRBV5-1 to TRBJ1-2; no firm D call. Between the trimmed V and J ends, which lost 5 bases and 2 bases, there was a span of 10 bases. This CDR3 spans 13 amino acids. Germline CDR1 is SGHRS and CDR2 is YFSETQ. The CDR3 here is CASRAMQNYGYTF. CDR3 nucleotide sequence: TGCGCCAGCAGGGCAATGCAAAACTATGGCTACACCTTC.

This clone was seen a handful of times. The chain carries TRBV19 and TRBJ2-2, with TRBD2 identical over 11 bases. This CDR3 comprises 14 residues. Per germline, CDR1 LNHDA and CDR2 SQIVND (reference sequence). V shed 3 bases, J shed 7 bases, and the junction held 1 base outside the gene matches. For the CDR3, the DNA is TGTGCCAGTAGTATTCTAGCGGGAGGCGGGGAGCTGTTTTTT. It encodes CASSILAGGGELFF.

This clone was seen a single time. The gene calls are TRBV6-2 or TRBV6-3 and TRBJ1-1; TRBD1 aligns across 8 bases. The V gene's germline CDR1 is MNHEY and CDR2 SVGEGT. V lost 6 bases and J lost 1; bases outside the gene matches: 4. This CDR3 contains 14 residues. This chain's CDR3 is CASSDRGWNTEAFF. The CDR3 DNA is TGTGCCAGCAGCGACAGGGGATGGAACACTGAAGCTTTCTTT.

The CDR3 DNA reads as TGTGCCAGCAGAAAACGACAGGAGGGTCTTTATGGCTACACCTTC. Residues: CASRKRQEGLYGYTF. J is TRBJ1-2 and V is TRBV6-6; D is perhaps TRBD1 (6 bases). Germline-derived CDR1 and CDR2 are MNHNY and SVGAGI (reference sequence). The CDR3 contains 15 residues. The ends were cut back, 6 bases at V and 5 bases at J, with 19 bases in the middle.